The 32 T cell receptor beta chains listed next were all sequenced from one sample in a study of human T cells and chemical hapten exposure. Documented time point: pre-sensitization, week 0. The treatment here: therapeutic diphenylcyclopropenone sensitization with weekly scalp DPC. Total RNA extraction was carried out from unfractionated whole blood. TCRdb ran MiXCR on the RACE reads and lists one entry per CDR3 protein. In the table there are roughly 56,000 distinct CDR3 sequences, approximately 9.5% of which are singletons. This specimen consisted of whole blood, obtained in connection with sensitization to the hapten diphenylcyclopropenone (DPC). Source of these receptors: a woman between 25 and 40 years old with alopecia areata. Some clones in this sample may be carry-over from other donors' samples.

The V call is TRBV24-1, the J call TRBJ1-6; no clear D. Germline V gene lookup returns CDR1 KGHDR and CDR2 SFDVKD. CDR3 length equals 17 residues. V was shortened by 5 bases and J by 9 bases, with 22 bases between the two germline ends. The CDR3 DNA reads as TGTGCCACCAGTGGACGCAATCAGGACGTAGGCCCTTCACCCCTCCACTTT. It encodes CATSGRNQDVGPSPLHF.

The chain is built from TRBV6-5 and TRBJ1-1; D is uncertain. Germline V gene data show CDR1 as MNHEY and CDR2 as SVGAGI. Trimming stripped 4 bases from V and 0 bases from J, with 9 bases between. The CDR3 has 14 residues. This chain's CDR3 is CASSSRGLNTEAFF. The CDR3 DNA reads as TGTGCCAGCAGTTCCCGGGGATTGAACACTGAAGCTTTCTTT.

The chain employs TRBV7-9 and TRBJ2-2; D remains unclear. V shed 3 bases and J shed 8 bases, with 7 bases lying between them. The CDR3 length is 12 residues. Germline V gene lookup returns CDR1 SEHNR and CDR2 FQNEAQ (reference sequence). DNA of the CDR3: TGTGCCAGCAGCTTGTCGGCAGGGGAGCTGTTTTTT. Its translation is CASSLSAGELFF. Full variable domain (rest looked up from reference TRBV7-9 and TRBJ2-2): DTGVSQNPRHKITKRGQNVTFRCDPISEHNRLYWYRQTLGQGPEFLTYFQNEAQLEKSRLLSDRFSAERPKGSFSTLEIQRTEQGDSAMYLCASSLSAGELFFGEGSRLTVL.

This clonotype came up many times. The gene calls are TRBV5-6 and TRBJ1-5; TRBD1 might be the D (6 bases). The CDR3 contains 15 residues. Deletions cut 2 bases from V and 4 bases from J, with 13 bases between. Germline CDR1 reads SGHDT; CDR2 reads YYEEEE. This CDR3 is CASSLRTEGNQPQHF. As DNA, the CDR3 is TGTGCCAGCAGCTTAAGGACAGAAGGAAATCAGCCCCAGCATTTT.

This chain connects TRBV7-2 to TRBJ2-7; the match to TRBD2 covers 8 bases. Per the germline V gene, CDR1 is SGHTA and CDR2 is FQGNSA. V shed 4 bases, J shed 0 bases, and the junction held 5 bases outside the gene matches. The CDR3 contains 15 residues. CDR3 sequence: CASSSREGHSYEQYF. As DNA, the CDR3 is TGTGCCAGCAGCTCTCGGGAGGGTCACTCCTACGAGCAGTACTTC.

This clonotype was observed at least ten times. This chain joins TRBV20-1 and TRBJ1-1; 8 nucleotides agree with TRBD1. J was trimmed by 6 bases and V by 1 base; bases with no gene match: 4. CDR1 and CDR2 from the germline V gene are DFQATT and SNEGSKA (reference sequence). The CDR3 consists of 13 residues. The chain's CDR3 is CSARADRAAEAFF. Written as DNA, the CDR3 is TGCAGTGCTAGAGCGGACAGGGCGGCTGAAGCTTTCTTT.

This clonotype was recorded once. This sequence joins TRBV11-2 and TRBJ2-7; D could derive from TRBD1 or TRBD2 (5 bases each). V lost 1 base and J 5 bases, leaving 12 bases between the germline ends. This CDR3 is 14 amino acids long. Germline V gives CDR1 SGHAT, CDR2 FQNNGV. CDR3 nucleotide sequence: TGTGCCAGCAGCTTAGCCAGGGACCTGAACGAGCAGTACTTC. This codes for CASSLARDLNEQYF.

This chain connects TRBV29-1 to TRBJ2-1; no firm D call. CDR3 length: 14 amino acids. CDR1 is SQVTM and CDR2 is ANQGSEA in the germline V gene. The V gene lost 5 bases and the J gene lost 2 bases, with 13 bases spanning the gap. CDR3 residues: CSVFRPDTYNEQFF. CDR3 sequence (DNA): TGCAGCGTTTTCAGACCGGATACCTACAATGAGCAGTTCTTC.

This chain uses TRBV5-5 with TRBJ2-3, with D perhaps matching TRBD1 (5 bases). The length of the CDR3 is 13 residues. V dropped 0 bases and J dropped 5 bases, with 7 bases sitting between them. CDR1 SGHKS and CDR2 YYEKEE come from the germline V gene (reference sequence). CDR3 DNA sequence: TGTGCCAGCAGCTTGGGGGGCGTAGATACGCAGTATTTT. It codes for CASSLGGVDTQYF.

A few counts support this clonotype. J is TRBJ2-5 and V is TRBV3-1, with 7 positions matching TRBD2. The CDR3 length is 15 residues. The V gene end was trimmed by 3 bases and the J gene end by 7 bases; junction bases not matched to a gene: 11. Germline V gene sequence: CDR1 LGHDT, CDR2 YNNKEL (reference sequence). CDR3 sequence reads: CASSQVTSDIATQYF. CDR3 DNA: TGTGCCAGCAGCCAGGTCACTAGCGACATAGCGACCCAGTACTTC.

Ten or more counts support this clonotype. In nucleotides, the CDR3 is TGCAGCGCCTACCGAGACAAGGGGATGAATGAGCAGTTCTTC. Amino acid sequence: CSAYRDKGMNEQFF. The chain is built from TRBV29-1 and TRBJ2-1, with D maybe TRBD1 (5 bases). CDR3 length: 14 amino acids. V was cut by 7 bases and J by 7 bases, with 20 bases left in between. Germline V CDR1 and CDR2: SQVTM, ANQGSEA.

V is TRBV7-6 and J is TRBJ1-5, with a tentative D call TRBD1 (5 bases). Germline V gene sequence: CDR1 SGHVS, CDR2 FNYEAQ. The V end lost 3 bases, the J end lost 0 bases, and 6 bases lay between the germline ends. This CDR3 has 14 residues. CDR3 bases: TGTGCCAGCAGCTTGGGGCATAGCAATCAGCCCCAGCATTTT. This translates into CASSLGHSNQPQHF.

The V call is TRBV29-1, the J call TRBJ2-3; D is ambiguous. Germline V gives CDR1 SQVTM, CDR2 ANQGSEA. CDR3 size: 12 residues. V lost 6 bases, J lost 5 bases, and 12 bases lay in between. The CDR3 nucleotides are TGCAGCGTGATAAAGTTTGAAGATACGCAGTATTTT. Translated, it gives CSVIKFEDTQYF.

Only a few counts were recorded for this clonotype. This chain links TRBV7-3 with TRBJ1-1; D remains unclear. Germline CDR1 SGHTA, CDR2 FQGTGA. Trimming removed 0 bases from V and 5 bases from J, with 22 bases in between. The CDR3 is 18 residues long. CDR3: CASSLTLIGPPGPTEAFF. The DNA of the CDR3 is TGTGCCAGCAGCTTAACGTTAATTGGACCTCCCGGCCCTACTGAAGCTTTCTTT.

This clonotype was found many times. The chain couples TRBV20-1 to TRBJ2-7; 7 bases are a match to TRBD1. The V segment lost 0 bases and the J segment 4 bases; nucleotides outside the gene matches: 0. The CDR3 contains 12 residues. The germline V gene encodes CDR1 DFQATT and CDR2 SNEGSKA (reference sequence). The CDR3 is CSARDRGYEQYF. Here the CDR3 DNA reads TGCAGTGCTAGAGACAGGGGGTACGAGCAGTACTTC.

The chain is built from TRBV7-2 and TRBJ1-3, with D uncertain. Trimming removed 3 bases from V and 4 bases from J, with 7 bases in between. Germline V lookup: CDR1 SGHTA, CDR2 FQGNSA. This CDR3 region has 13 residues. The CDR3 region is CASSFADGNTIYF. Here the CDR3 DNA reads TGTGCCAGCAGCTTCGCCGACGGAAACACCATATATTTT.

This clonotype was detected only a few times. CDR3 nucleotide sequence: TGTGCCAGCAGCTCCAGGGGTCCTGAAGGAAAACTGTTTTTT. Translated: CASSSRGPEGKLFF. The chain combines TRBV5-4 with TRBJ1-4; TRBD1 is a possible D gene (6 bases). V dropped 3 bases and J dropped 10 bases, with 16 bases sitting between them. There are 14 residues in the CDR3. Germline-derived CDR1 and CDR2 are SGHNT and YYREEE (reference sequence).

This clonotype has a count of ten or more. CDR3 in amino acids: CSARGSYEQYF. The CDR3 nucleotides are TGCAGTGCTAGGGGGTCCTACGAGCAGTACTTC. This chain joins TRBV20-1 and TRBJ2-7; no firm D call. Germline loops: CDR1 DFQATT, CDR2 SNEGSKA (reference sequence). CDR3 length: 11 amino acids. V was shortened by 3 bases and J by 1 base, with 4 bases between the two germline ends.

This clonotype was observed many times. The gene calls are TRBV5-1 and TRBJ1-3; no firm D call. V gave up 0 bases and J gave up 4 bases, with 5 bases separating them. Germline assignment: CDR1 SGHRS and CDR2 YFSETQ. The CDR3 is 13 residues long. CDR3 bases: TGCGCCAGCAGCTTGGTCCCCGGAAACACCATATATTTT. Translated, it gives CASSLVPGNTIYF.

This clonotype was detected ten times or more. The chain joins TRBV28 to TRBJ2-5, with no clear D. This CDR3 is built from 13 residues. Trimming stripped 6 bases from V and 2 bases from J, with 10 bases between. In germline, CDR1 is MDHEN, CDR2 SYDVKM. Here the CDR3 reads CASSPHPQETQYF. The CDR3 region has the DNA TGTGCCAGCAGCCCACACCCTCAAGAGACCCAGTACTTC.

This clonotype was observed a few times. This chain connects TRBV7-6 to TRBJ1-6; D is uncertain. Germline-derived CDR1 and CDR2 are SGHVS and FNYEAQ. This CDR3 contains 14 residues. Trimming stripped 0 bases from V and 7 bases from J, with 7 bases between. CDR3 nucleotides: TGTGCCAGCAGCTTAGCGCGTCAGAATTCACCCCTCCACTTT. It specifies CASSLARQNSPLHF.

V is TRBV7-2 and J is TRBJ2-3; D remains ambiguous. This CDR3 is built from 17 residues. Deletions cut 5 bases from V and 0 bases from J, with 18 bases between. Per the germline V gene, CDR1 is SGHTA and CDR2 is FQGNSA. The CDR3 protein is CASSPRARLFSTDTQYF. The CDR3 bases are TGTGCCAGCAGCCCCCGGGCCCGATTATTTAGCACAGATACGCAGTATTTT.

The chain carries TRBV15 and TRBJ2-3; maybe TRBD2 (5 bases). Trimming removed 4 bases from V and 1 base from J, with 9 bases in between. Germline V gene data show CDR1 as LNHNV and CDR2 as YYDKDF (reference sequence). There are 14 residues in the CDR3. DNA for the CDR3: TGTGCCACCAGCACCCCCGGGGGCACAGATACGCAGTATTTT. Protein sequence: CATSTPGGTDTQYF.

This clonotype turned up a few times. CDR3: CASSWTGTSGGDSTDTQYF. Here the CDR3 DNA reads TGTGCCAGCAGCTGGACCGGGACTAGCGGGGGGGATAGCACAGATACGCAGTATTTT. V is TRBV13 and J is TRBJ2-3, with TRBD2 matching over 16 bases. The CDR3 is 19 amino acids. CDR1 and CDR2 (germline): PRHDT, FYEKMQ (reference sequence). V lost 4 bases to trimming and J lost 0 bases; unmatched junction nucleotides: 7.

This clonotype showed up just a few times. The J gene is TRBJ1-4, the V gene TRBV6-5; a possible D gene is TRBD1 (6 bases). Germline V gene lookup returns CDR1 MNHEY and CDR2 SVGAGI. This CDR3 has 14 residues. Between the trimmed V and J ends, which lost 6 bases and 8 bases, there was a span of 16 bases. CDR3 residues: CASSPGGRGEKLFF. CDR3 bases: TGTGCCAGCAGCCCCGGGGGCCGGGGGGAAAAACTGTTTTTT.

This clonotype has a handful of counts. V is TRBV12-3 or TRBV12-4 and J is TRBJ2-7, with 9 bases identical to TRBD1. V lost 5 bases to trimming and J lost 6 bases; unmatched junction nucleotides: 8. The CDR3 consists of 14 residues. CDR3 protein: CASSPRDRAREQYF. The DNA of the CDR3 is TGTGCCAGCAGTCCCCGGGACAGGGCACGCGAGCAGTACTTC.

The rearrangement joins TRBV7-2 to TRBJ1-4; D gene uncertain. The CDR3 is 14 residues long. Germline V gene data show CDR1 as SGHTA and CDR2 as FQGNSA. V lost 1 base and J 7 bases, leaving 10 bases between the germline ends. The CDR3 sequence is CASSLVLGSEKLFF. The CDR3, as DNA: TGTGCCAGCAGCTTAGTCCTAGGTTCTGAAAAACTGTTTTTT.

This clonotype was observed many times. This sequence joins TRBV6-6 and TRBJ1-1; 9 nucleotides agree with TRBD1. J gave up 5 bases and V 2 bases, and 3 bases lay outside the gene matches. The CDR3 loop spans 14 amino acids. CDR1 and CDR2 (germline): MNHNY, SVGAGI (reference sequence). The CDR3 reads CASSYGQGRTEAFF. The CDR3 coding sequence is TGTGCCAGCAGTTACGGACAGGGGCGGACTGAAGCTTTCTTT.

This chain uses TRBV14 with TRBJ2-7, with TRBD1 matching 9 bases. The CDR3 runs 16 residues. CDR1 is SGHDN, CDR2 FVKESK, per germline. With 4 bases clipped from V and 1 base from J, the junction kept 8 bases outside the gene matches. The CDR3 loop is CASSLRTGTGSYEQYF. The CDR3 bases are TGTGCCAGCAGCCTCAGAACCGGGACAGGGTCCTACGAGCAGTACTTC.

This clonotype was seen many times. This sequence joins TRBV19 and TRBJ2-2; no clear D. With 3 bases removed from V and 7 bases from J, the gap between germline ends came to 6 bases. CDR1 and CDR2 from the germline V gene are LNHDA and SQIVND (reference sequence). The CDR3 runs to 12 residues. This CDR3 is CASSMEFGELFF. Here the CDR3 DNA reads TGTGCCAGTAGTATGGAATTCGGGGAGCTGTTTTTT.

This sequence joins TRBV4-1 and TRBJ1-4, with TRBD1 matching over 9 bases. From germline, CDR1 is MGHRA and CDR2 YSYEKL. This CDR3 spans 19 amino acids. J lost 7 bases, V lost 2 bases, and 17 bases had no gene match. The CDR3 protein is CASSQFATGGRVVGEKLFF. CDR3 coding DNA: TGCGCCAGCAGCCAATTCGCAACAGGGGGCAGGGTTGTAGGTGAAAAACTGTTTTTT.

The CDR3 protein is CASSPGAGGVEQFF. CDR3 DNA sequence: TGTGCCAGCAGCCCCGGGGCGGGTGGCGTTGAGCAGTTCTTC. The chain employs TRBV7-3 and TRBJ2-1; perhaps D is TRBD1 or TRBD2 (5 bases each). CDR1 is SGHTA, CDR2 FQGTGA, per germline. Trimming took off 5 bases at V and 9 bases at J, with 17 bases between the two ends. This CDR3 is built from 14 residues.